The TCR beta chain under discussion was sequenced for a study of cytomegalovirus exposure and HLA in healthy donors. Study-level results: TCR beta V segments were, for the most part, productive about 87% or about 30% of the time in an earlier analysis. According to a later analysis, donors in an Asian-associated ancestry cluster reportedly had fewer N-insertions than the roughly 660-donor mean. The majority of CMV-associated TCR beta chains were reported as apparently HLA-restricted in a later analysis.

CDR3 length: 15 residues. The germline V gene encodes CDR1 WNHNN and CDR2 SYGVQD (reference sequence). Trimming at V came to 5 bases and at J to 2 bases, leaving 4 bases not matched to a gene. In regard to this clone: Its antigen is as yet unknown.

PCR was performed using 60 Vbeta and 13 Jbeta primers. The assay was immunoSEQ multiplex PCR, and TCRdb's table has in-frame clones only and misses some. The sample includes 150,000 to 200,000 clones, roughly four fifths of them seen just once. This chain connects TRBV10-1 to TRBJ2-3, with TRBD1 identical over 10 bases. The sample was PBMCs. This clonotype was sampled from a man between 18 and 35 years old in good health and CMV-seronegative. The CDR3 DNA reads TGCGCCAGCAGTTCGGGACAGGGGAACACAGATACGCAGTATTTT. Translating it yields CASSSGQGNTDTQYF.